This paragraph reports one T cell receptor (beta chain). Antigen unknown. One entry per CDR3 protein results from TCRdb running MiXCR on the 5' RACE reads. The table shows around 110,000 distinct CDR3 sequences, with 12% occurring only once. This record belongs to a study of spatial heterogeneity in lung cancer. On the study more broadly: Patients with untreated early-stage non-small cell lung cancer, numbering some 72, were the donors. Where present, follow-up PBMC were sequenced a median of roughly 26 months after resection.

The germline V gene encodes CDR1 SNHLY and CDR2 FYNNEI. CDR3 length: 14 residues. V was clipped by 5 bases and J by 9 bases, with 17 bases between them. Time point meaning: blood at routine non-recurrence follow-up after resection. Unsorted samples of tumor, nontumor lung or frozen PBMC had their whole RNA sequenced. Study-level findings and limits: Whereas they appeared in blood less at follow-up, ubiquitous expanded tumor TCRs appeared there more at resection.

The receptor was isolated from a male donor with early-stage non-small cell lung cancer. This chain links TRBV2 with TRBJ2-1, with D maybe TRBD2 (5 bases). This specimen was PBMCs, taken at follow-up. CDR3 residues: CASSPLDSAGEQFF. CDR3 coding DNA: TGTGCCAGCAGTCCTTTGGATAGCGCGGGTGAGCAGTTCTTC.